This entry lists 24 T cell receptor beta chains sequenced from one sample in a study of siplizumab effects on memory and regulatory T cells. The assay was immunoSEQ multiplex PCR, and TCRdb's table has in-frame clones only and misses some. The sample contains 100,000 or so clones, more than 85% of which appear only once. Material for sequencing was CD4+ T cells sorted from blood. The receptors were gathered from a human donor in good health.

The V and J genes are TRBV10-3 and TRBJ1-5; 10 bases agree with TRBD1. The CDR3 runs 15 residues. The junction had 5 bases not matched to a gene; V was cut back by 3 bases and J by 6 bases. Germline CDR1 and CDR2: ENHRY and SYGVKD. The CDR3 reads CAISEDRGPRQPQHF. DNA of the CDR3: TGTGCCATCAGTGAAGACAGGGGGCCACGTCAGCCCCAGCATTTT.

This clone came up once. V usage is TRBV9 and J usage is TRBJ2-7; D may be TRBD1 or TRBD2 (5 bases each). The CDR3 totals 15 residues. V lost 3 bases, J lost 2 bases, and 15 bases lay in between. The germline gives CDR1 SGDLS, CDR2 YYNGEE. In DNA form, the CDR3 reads TGTGCCAGCAGCGCCAGGGACGGGAAAACCTACGAGCAGTACTTC. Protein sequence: CASSARDGKTYEQYF. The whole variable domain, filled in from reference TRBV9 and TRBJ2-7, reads DSGVTQTPKHLITATGQRVTLRCSPRSGDLSVYWYQQSLDQGLQFLIQYYNGEERAKGNILERFSAQQFPDLHSELNLSSLELGDSALYFCASSARDGKTYEQYFGPGTRLTVT.

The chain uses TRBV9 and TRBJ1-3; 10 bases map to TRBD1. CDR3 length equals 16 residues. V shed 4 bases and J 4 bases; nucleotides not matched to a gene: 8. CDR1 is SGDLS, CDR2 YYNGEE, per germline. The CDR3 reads CASSPRQGASGNTIYF. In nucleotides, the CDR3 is TGTGCCAGCAGCCCCCGACAGGGGGCTTCGGGAAACACCATATATTTT.

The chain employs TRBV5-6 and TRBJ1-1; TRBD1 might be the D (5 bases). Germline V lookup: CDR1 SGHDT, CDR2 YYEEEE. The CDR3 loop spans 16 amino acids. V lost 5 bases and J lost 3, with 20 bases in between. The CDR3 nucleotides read TGTGCCAGCAGTTCCGGCCCAGCAGGGTGGGACACTGAAGCTTTCTTT. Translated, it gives CASSSGPAGWDTEAFF.

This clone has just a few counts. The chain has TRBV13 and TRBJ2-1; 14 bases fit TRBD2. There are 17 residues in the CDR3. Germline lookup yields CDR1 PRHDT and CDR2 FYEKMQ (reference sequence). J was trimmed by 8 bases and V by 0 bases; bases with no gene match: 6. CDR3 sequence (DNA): TGTGCCAGCAGCTTAGGTGGGACTAGCGGGAGAATTTATGAGCAGTTCTTC. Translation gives CASSLGGTSGRIYEQFF. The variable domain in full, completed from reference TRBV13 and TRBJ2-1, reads AAGVIQSPRHLIKEKRETATLKCYPIPRHDTVYWYQQGPGQDPQFLISFYEKMQSDKGSIPDRFSAQQFSDYHSELNMSSLELGDSALYFCASSLGGTSGRIYEQFFGPGTRLTVL.

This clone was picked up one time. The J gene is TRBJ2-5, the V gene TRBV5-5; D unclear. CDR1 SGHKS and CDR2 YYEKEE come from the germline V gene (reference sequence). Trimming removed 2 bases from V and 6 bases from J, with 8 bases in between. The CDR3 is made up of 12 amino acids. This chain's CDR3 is CASSLKPQTQYF. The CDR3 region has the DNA TGTGCCAGCAGCTTAAAGCCGCAGACCCAGTACTTC.

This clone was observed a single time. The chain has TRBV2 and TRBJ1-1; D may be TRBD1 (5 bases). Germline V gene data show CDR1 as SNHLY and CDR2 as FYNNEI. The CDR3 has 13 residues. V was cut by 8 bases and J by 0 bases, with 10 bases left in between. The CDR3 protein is CASSAGLNTEAFF. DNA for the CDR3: TGTGCCAGCTCGGCAGGGCTGAACACTGAAGCTTTCTTT.

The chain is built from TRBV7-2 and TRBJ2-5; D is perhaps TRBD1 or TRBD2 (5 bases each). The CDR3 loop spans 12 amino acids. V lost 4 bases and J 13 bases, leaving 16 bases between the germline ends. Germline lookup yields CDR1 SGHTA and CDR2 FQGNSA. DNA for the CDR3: TGTGCCAGCAGCTGGGACCTTACTTCCTGGTACTTC. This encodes CASSWDLTSWYF.

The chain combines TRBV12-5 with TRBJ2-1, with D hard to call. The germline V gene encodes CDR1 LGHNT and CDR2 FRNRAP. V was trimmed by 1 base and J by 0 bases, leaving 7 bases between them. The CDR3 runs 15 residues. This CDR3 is CASGLDRSSYNEQFF. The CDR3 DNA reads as TGTGCTAGTGGTTTGGACAGAAGCTCCTACAATGAGCAGTTCTTC.

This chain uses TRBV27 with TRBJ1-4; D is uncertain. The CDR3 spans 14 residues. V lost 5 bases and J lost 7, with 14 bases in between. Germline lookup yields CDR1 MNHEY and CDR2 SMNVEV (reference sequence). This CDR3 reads CASSTGPWLEKLFF. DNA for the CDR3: TGTGCCAGCAGTACCGGACCCTGGCTTGAAAAACTGTTTTTT.

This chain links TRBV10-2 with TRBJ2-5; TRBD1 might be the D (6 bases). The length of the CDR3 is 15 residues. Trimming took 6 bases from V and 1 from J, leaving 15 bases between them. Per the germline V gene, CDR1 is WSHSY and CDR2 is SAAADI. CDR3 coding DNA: TGCGCCAGCAGGGATCCAGTAGGGGGCCAAGAGACCCAGTACTTC. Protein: CASRDPVGGQETQYF.

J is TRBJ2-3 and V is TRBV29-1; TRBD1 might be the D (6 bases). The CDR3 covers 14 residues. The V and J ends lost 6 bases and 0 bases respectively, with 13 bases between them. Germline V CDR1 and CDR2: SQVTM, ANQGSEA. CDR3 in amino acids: CSVAQGISTDTQYF. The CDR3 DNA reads TGCAGCGTAGCTCAGGGGATAAGCACAGATACGCAGTATTTT.

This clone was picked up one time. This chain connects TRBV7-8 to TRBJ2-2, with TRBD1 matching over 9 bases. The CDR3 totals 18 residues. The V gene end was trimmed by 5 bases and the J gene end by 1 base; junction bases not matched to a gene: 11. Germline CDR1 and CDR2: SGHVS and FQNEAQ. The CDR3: CASSRRPRTGVNTGELFF. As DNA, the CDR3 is TGTGCCAGCAGCCGGAGACCACGGACAGGGGTGAACACCGGGGAGCTGTTTTTT.

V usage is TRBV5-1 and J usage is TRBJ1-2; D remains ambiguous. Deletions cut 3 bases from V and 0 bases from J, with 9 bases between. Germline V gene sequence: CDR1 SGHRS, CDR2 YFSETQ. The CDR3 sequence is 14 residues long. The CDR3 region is CASSYTTTNYGYTF. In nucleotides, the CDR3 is TGCGCCAGCAGCTATACGACCACTAACTATGGCTACACCTTC.

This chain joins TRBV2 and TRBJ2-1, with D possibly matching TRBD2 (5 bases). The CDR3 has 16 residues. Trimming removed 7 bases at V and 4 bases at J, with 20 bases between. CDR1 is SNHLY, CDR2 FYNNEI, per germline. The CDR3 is CASKYVGIAPYNEQFF. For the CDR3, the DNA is TGTGCCAGCAAATATGTCGGGATCGCCCCTTACAATGAGCAGTTCTTC.

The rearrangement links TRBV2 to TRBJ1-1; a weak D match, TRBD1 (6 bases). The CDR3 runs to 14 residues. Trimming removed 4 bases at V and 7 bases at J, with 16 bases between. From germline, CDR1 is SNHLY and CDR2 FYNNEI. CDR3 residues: CASSVYRDTGEAFF. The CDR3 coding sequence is TGTGCCAGCAGTGTTTACCGGGACACGGGTGAAGCTTTCTTT.

The chain's CDR3 is CASSFVYNEQFF. For the CDR3, the DNA is TGTGCCAGCAGCTTTGTCTACAATGAGCAGTTCTTC. The rearrangement uses TRBV5-6 and TRBJ2-1; D is ambiguous. Per the germline V gene, CDR1 is SGHDT and CDR2 is YYEEEE. Trimming removed 2 bases at V and 3 bases at J, with 3 bases between. The CDR3 sequence is 12 residues long.

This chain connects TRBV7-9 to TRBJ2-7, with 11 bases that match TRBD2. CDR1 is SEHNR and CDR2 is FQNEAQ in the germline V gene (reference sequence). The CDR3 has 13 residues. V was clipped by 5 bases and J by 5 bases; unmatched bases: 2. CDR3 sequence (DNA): TGTGCCAGCAGCCCGGGACTAGCGGACGAGCAGTACTTC. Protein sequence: CASSPGLADEQYF.

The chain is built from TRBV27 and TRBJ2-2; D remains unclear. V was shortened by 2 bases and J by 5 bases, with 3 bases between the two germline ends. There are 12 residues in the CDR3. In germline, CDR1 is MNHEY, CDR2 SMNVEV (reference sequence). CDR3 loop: CASSLGTGELFF. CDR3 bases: TGTGCCAGCAGTTTAGGGACCGGGGAGCTGTTTTTT.

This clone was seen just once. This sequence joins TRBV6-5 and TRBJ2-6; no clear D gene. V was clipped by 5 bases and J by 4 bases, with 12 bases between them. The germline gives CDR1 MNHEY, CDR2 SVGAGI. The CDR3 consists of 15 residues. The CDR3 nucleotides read TGTGCCAGCAGTCCTCAAACCGGGGGGGCCAACGTCCTGACTTTC. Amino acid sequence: CASSPQTGGANVLTF.

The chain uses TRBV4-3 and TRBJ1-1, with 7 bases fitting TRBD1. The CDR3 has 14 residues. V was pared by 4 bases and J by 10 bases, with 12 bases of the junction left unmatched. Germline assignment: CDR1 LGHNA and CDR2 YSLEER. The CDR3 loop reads CASSRTPGGSGAFF. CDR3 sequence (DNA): TGCGCCAGCAGCCGAACCCCAGGGGGAAGTGGAGCTTTCTTT.

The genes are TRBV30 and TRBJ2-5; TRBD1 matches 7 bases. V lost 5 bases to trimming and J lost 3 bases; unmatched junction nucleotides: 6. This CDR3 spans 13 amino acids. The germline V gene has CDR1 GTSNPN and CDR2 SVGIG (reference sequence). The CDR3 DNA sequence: TGTGCCTGGGCGACCCAGGGGGAAGAGACCCAGTACTTC. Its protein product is CAWATQGEETQYF.

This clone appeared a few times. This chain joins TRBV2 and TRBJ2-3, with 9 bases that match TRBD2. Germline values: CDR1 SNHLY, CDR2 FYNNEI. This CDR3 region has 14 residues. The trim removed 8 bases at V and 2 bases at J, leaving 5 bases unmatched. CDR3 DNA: TGTGCCAGCGGAGCGGGAGGTTTCACAGATACGCAGTATTTT. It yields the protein CASGAGGFTDTQYF. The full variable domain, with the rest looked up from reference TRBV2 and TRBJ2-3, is EPEVTQTPSHQVTQMGQEVILRCVPISNHLYFYWYRQILGQKVEFLVSFYNNEISEKSEIFDDQFSVERPDGSNFTLKIRSTKLEDSAMYFCASGAGGFTDTQYFGPGTRLTVL.

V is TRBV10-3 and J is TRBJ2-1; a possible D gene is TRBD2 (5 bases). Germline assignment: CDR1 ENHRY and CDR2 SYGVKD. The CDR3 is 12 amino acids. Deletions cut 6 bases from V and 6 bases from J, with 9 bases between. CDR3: CAIRNTSNEQFF. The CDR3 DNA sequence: TGTGCCATCAGAAATACTAGCAATGAGCAGTTCTTC.